This TCR beta chain was sequenced in a study of early T cells in non-severe SARS-CoV-2 infection. For the study at large: The study sequenced bulk RNA from unsorted whole blood, with chains unpaired. Study results and limitations: VDJdb-based matching was biased toward anti-spike CD8 responses and missed private and CD4 specificities.

About this clonotype: Its antigen is currently unknown.

Trimming took 2 bases from V and 4 from J; bases not matched to a gene: 11. Germline values: CDR1 LNHDA, CDR2 SQIVND (reference sequence). This CDR3 is 17 amino acids long. Individual cDNA molecules received unique molecular identifiers during library preparation. From the 5' RACE reads, TCRdb called clonotypes with MiXCR, one entry per CDR3 protein. The table lists fewer than 100,000 distinct CDR3 sequences, 9.5% to 15% of them singletons. The TCR was taken from an adult who was a healthcare worker with PCR-confirmed SARS-CoV-2 infection or an uninfected control (not recorded which). This chain connects TRBV19 to TRBJ1-5; the match to TRBD1 covers 7 bases. Sequencing input: whole blood. The CDR3 DNA sequence: TGTGCCAGTAGTATATCTTTGTTGGGGACAGTAAATCAGCCCCAGCATTTT. Its protein product is CASSISLLGTVNQPQHF. The full variable domain, its missing parts supplied by reference TRBV19 and TRBJ1-5, is DGGITQSPKYLFRKEGQNVTLSCEQNLNHDAMYWYRQDPGQGLRLIYYSQIVNDFQKGDIAEGYSVSREKKESFPLTVTSAQKNPTAFYLCASSISLLGTVNQPQHFGDGTRLSIL.